This T cell receptor (beta chain) comes out of a study of T cells after posttransplantation cyclophosphamide. From germline, CDR1 is SGHNT and CDR2 YYREEE (reference sequence). The CDR3 covers 17 residues. V was pared by 0 bases and J by 10 bases, with 20 bases between. Turning to this clone: Its cognate antigen is unknown.

Study outcomes and limitations: After PTCy, TRB diversity resembled that of CNI/methotrexate controls. Later blood repertoires were often dominated by clones from the donor CD8+ memory compartment. Tissue-infiltrating T cells from skin or gut overlapped little with blood T cells.

Repertoires were generated with immunoSEQ multiplex PCR, while TCRdb's copy carries only in-frame clones and drops some. The data contain some 52,000 clones, 86% of them seen just once; the ten biggest clones take up over 2.5%. This chain uses TRBV5-4 with TRBJ1-6; TRBD1 might be the D (5 bases). The TCR comes from a man aged 30-40 years with a blood cancer, CMV-positive, and with a related stem cell donor. The sequenced sample consisted of PBMCs. In DNA, the CDR3 is TGTGCCAGCAGCTTGGGAGACAGAAACTTCGGATACTCACCCCTCCACTTT. It is translated as CASSLGDRNFGYSPLHF.